Shown below are 6 T cell receptor beta chains from a single sample sequenced in a study of CD8 T cells in Susac syndrome. The authors reverse transcribed 0.5 to 1 ug RNA with random hexamers. MiXCR, run by TCRdb on the immunoSEQ multiplex PCR reads, gives a single entry per CDR3 protein. This sample has roughly 200,000 distinct CDR3 sequences; roughly 94% occur once, and the top ten carry approximately 0.1%. Sequencing was carried out using CD4+ T cells from PBMCs. The origin of the receptors is a human donor in good health.

This rearrangement joins TRBV30 to TRBJ1-5, with D unresolved. V was pared by 3 bases and J by 4 bases, with 10 bases between. The CDR3 loop spans 13 amino acids. Germline loops: CDR1 GTSNPN, CDR2 SVGIG (reference sequence). The CDR3 here is CAWRSDVNQPQHF. In DNA, the CDR3 is TGTGCCTGGAGGTCCGATGTAAATCAGCCCCAGCATTTT.

The chain employs TRBV24-1 and TRBJ1-5; 8 positions agree with TRBD1. CDR1 is KGHDR and CDR2 is SFDVKD in the germline V gene. CDR3 length: 15 residues. V dropped 3 bases and J dropped 3; count of bases not matched to a gene: 3. CDR3 residues: CATSDRQGFNQPQHF. In DNA, the CDR3 is TGTGCCACCAGTGATCGACAGGGGTTCAATCAGCCCCAGCATTTT.

The chain combines TRBV9 with TRBJ2-2; no reliable D call. V lost 0 bases, J lost 4 bases, and 13 bases lay in between. CDR3 size: 16 residues. Germline V lookup: CDR1 SGDLS, CDR2 YYNGEE. This CDR3 reads CASSVGWSLPTGELFF. CDR3 nucleotides: TGTGCCAGCAGCGTAGGGTGGTCTTTACCCACCGGGGAGCTGTTTTTT.

This clonotype was detected only once. V gene TRBV29-1 combines with J gene TRBJ2-1, with 10 bases identical to TRBD1. CDR1 is SQVTM, CDR2 ANQGSEA, per germline. V dropped 7 bases and J dropped 9; count of bases not matched to a gene: 15. The CDR3 totals 15 residues. CDR3 DNA sequence: TGCAGCGCTGCCGACTCCGGGACAGGGGCCGGTGAGCAGTTCTTC. Translation gives CSAADSGTGAGEQFF.

This chain links TRBV9 with TRBJ2-5; 10 bases are shared with TRBD1. The CDR3 is 14 amino acids. Trimming took 3 bases from V and 4 from J; bases not matched to a gene: 3. Germline V gene data show CDR1 as SGDLS and CDR2 as YYNGEE. CDR3 in DNA: TGTGCCAGCAGCGCGGGGGACAGGGGAGAGACCCAGTACTTC. Its protein is CASSAGDRGETQYF. Looking up the rest from reference TRBV9 and TRBJ2-5 gives the full variable domain: DSGVTQTPKHLITATGQRVTLRCSPRSGDLSVYWYQQSLDQGLQFLIQYYNGEERAKGNILERFSAQQFPDLHSELNLSSLELGDSALYFCASSAGDRGETQYFGPGTRLLVL.

A single count supports this clonotype. J is TRBJ1-5 and V is TRBV29-1; unclear D gene. CDR3 length: 14 amino acids. V was clipped by 5 bases and J by 1 base, with 12 bases between them. CDR1 and CDR2 from the germline V gene are SQVTM and ANQGSEA. CDR3 sequence: CSVSAGLSNQPQHF. The DNA for the CDR3 is TGCAGCGTTTCAGCGGGGTTGAGCAATCAGCCCCAGCATTTT. Full variable domain (remainder filled in from reference TRBV29-1 and TRBJ1-5): SAVISQKPSRDICQRGTSLTIQCQVDSQVTMMFWYRQQPGQSLTLIATANQGSEATYESGFVIDKFPISRPNLTFSTLTVSNMSPEDSSIYLCSVSAGLSNQPQHFGDGTRLSIL.